Presented here are 32 T cell receptor beta chains from one specimen sequenced in a study of post-analysis software for immune sequencing data. The antigens for these receptors are not known. Broader study findings: Controls had lower frequencies than patients of 4 or 5 TRBV segments, which included TRBV5-6, TRBV5-1 and TRBV20-1.

Every TCR beta cDNA library bore unique molecular identifiers. TCRdb fed the PCR reads into MiXCR, producing one record per CDR3 protein. The sample has hundreds of thousands of distinct CDR3 sequences; roughly 29% are singletons. What was sequenced was blood. All receptors come from a girl aged 10 to 17 with multiple sclerosis.

As DNA, the CDR3 is TGCGCCAGCAGCCCTTTTAGAGGGTACGAGCAGTACTTC. Its protein is CASSPFRGYEQYF. The chain couples TRBV4-3 to TRBJ2-7, with D possibly TRBD2 on 5 matching bases. This CDR3 region has 13 residues. The V end lost 4 bases, the J end lost 4 bases, and 11 bases lay between the germline ends. Per the germline V gene, CDR1 is LGHNA and CDR2 is YSLEER.

The sample holds a few counts of this clonotype. This sequence joins TRBV18 and TRBJ2-1; 9 bases agree with TRBD1. Trimming removed 2 bases from V and 8 bases from J; junction bases left unmatched: 7. The CDR3 is made up of 15 amino acids. CDR1 is KGHSH, CDR2 LQKENI, per germline. CDR3 amino acids: CASSPRQGGIDEQFF. The DNA for the CDR3 is TGTGCCAGCTCACCAAGACAGGGGGGTATTGATGAGCAGTTCTTC.

CDR3 in amino acids: CASSQRTRTDTQYF. CDR3 bases: TGTGCCAGCAGCCAACGGACAAGGACAGATACGCAGTATTTT. This chain uses TRBV3-1 with TRBJ2-3, with D possibly being TRBD1 (5 bases). Germline V gene lookup returns CDR1 LGHDT and CDR2 YNNKEL (reference sequence). Trimming took 2 bases from V and 3 from J, leaving 9 bases between them. This CDR3 region has 14 residues.

This sequence joins TRBV12-3 or TRBV12-4 and TRBJ1-1; D not certain. Trimming left V 2 bases short and J 1 base short, with 11 bases between. This CDR3 comprises 15 residues. The CDR3 DNA reads TGTGCCAGCAGTTTATCTCTCCCGGGGAACACTGAAGCTTTCTTT. Translating gives CASSLSLPGNTEAFF.

This clonotype appeared a few times. The rearrangement uses TRBV29-1 and TRBJ1-4; D not certain. CDR3 length: 15 residues. Germline V gene lookup returns CDR1 SQVTM and CDR2 ANQGSEA. Trimming stripped 0 bases from V and 5 bases from J, with 13 bases between. In DNA, the CDR3 is TGCAGCGTTGAAGATCCGTCAGCTTGGAATGAAAAACTGTTTTTT. Translating gives CSVEDPSAWNEKLFF.

This clonotype was picked up many times. CDR3 sequence (DNA): TGTGCCAGCAGCGTAGATCAGGGGCACTATGGCTACACCTTC. Protein product: CASSVDQGHYGYTF. V gene TRBV9 combines with J gene TRBJ1-2; D is possibly TRBD1 (6 bases). V shed 0 bases and J shed 3 bases, with 9 bases lying between them. CDR1 and CDR2 from the germline V gene are SGDLS and YYNGEE. CDR3 size: 14 residues.

In this sample, this clonotype turned up a few times. The rearrangement joins TRBV7-9 to TRBJ1-2; TRBD1 is a possible D gene (5 bases). Trimming shortened V by 5 bases and J by 5 bases, and 15 bases separated the two germline ends. The CDR3 has 14 amino acids. CDR1 and CDR2 (germline): SEHNR, FQNEAQ (reference sequence). The CDR3 nucleotides read TGTGCCAGCAGCGTCCCTTCGGGGGTTTATGGCTACACCTTC. Protein: CASSVPSGVYGYTF.

This chain links TRBV7-9 with TRBJ2-3, with D perhaps TRBD2 (6 bases). The CDR3 has 17 residues. Germline lookup yields CDR1 SEHNR and CDR2 FQNEAQ (reference sequence). V shed 3 bases and J shed 2 bases, with 18 bases lying between them. The CDR3 DNA sequence: TGTGCCAGCAGCTTTGGAGGGGCTAGCGAGATCACAGATACGCAGTATTTT. Protein sequence: CASSFGGASEITDTQYF.

The V call is TRBV12-3 or TRBV12-4, the J call TRBJ2-5; the D gene is possibly TRBD1 (6 bases). There are 14 residues in the CDR3. V dropped 3 bases and J dropped 5 bases, with 13 bases sitting between them. CDR3 amino acids: CASSFGRDTETQYF. CDR3 nucleotide sequence: TGTGCCAGCAGTTTTGGTCGGGACACCGAGACCCAGTACTTC.

This clonotype was seen more than once but under ten times. This chain links TRBV7-9 with TRBJ2-6; 12 bases line up with TRBD1. The CDR3 consists of 18 residues. CDR1 is SEHNR, CDR2 FQNEAQ, per germline (reference sequence). The V segment lost 8 bases and the J segment 1 base; nucleotides outside the gene matches: 9. The CDR3 coding sequence is TGTGCCAGCCCACCTCCGGGACAGGGGGCTTCTGGGGCCAACGTCCTGACTTTC. Amino acids: CASPPPGQGASGANVLTF.

The CDR3 DNA sequence: TGTGCCAGCCCCCCCGAGGACCAAGAGACCCAGTACTTC. Amino acid sequence: CASPPEDQETQYF. V and J are TRBV27 and TRBJ2-5; D is undetermined. Germline V gene sequence: CDR1 MNHEY, CDR2 SMNVEV (reference sequence). V was pared by 8 bases and J by 0 bases, with 10 bases between. The CDR3 loop spans 13 amino acids.

This clonotype was found a few times. This chain uses TRBV4-1 with TRBJ1-2; TRBD1 is a possible D gene (5 bases). CDR3 size: 15 residues. The germline gives CDR1 MGHRA, CDR2 YSYEKL. Trimming stripped 1 base from V and 8 bases from J, with 17 bases between. The chain's CDR3 is CASSQGAQGPYGYTF. The CDR3 DNA reads TGCGCCAGCAGCCAAGGTGCCCAGGGACCATACGGCTACACCTTC.

Worth noting for this clonotype: At one end, the junction sequence differs from germline, possibly due to a read error. The chain uses TRBV6-5 and TRBJ2-2; D gene uncertain. The length of the CDR3 is 12 residues. CDR1 is MNHEY, CDR2 SVGAGI, per germline. The CDR3 DNA sequence: TGTGCCAGCAGCCGGAACCCCGGGGAGCTGTTTTTT. Translation: CASSRNPGELFF.

This clonotype showed up many times. The genes are TRBV6-5 and TRBJ2-7, with D possibly matching TRBD1 (6 bases). Germline CDR1 reads MNHEY; CDR2 reads SVGAGI. The CDR3 runs 15 residues. Trimming shortened V by 0 bases and J by 2 bases, and 11 bases separated the two germline ends. The CDR3 DNA reads TGTGCCAGCAGTTACTCGGCAGGGGCGCCCTACGAGCAGTACTTC. Amino acid sequence: CASSYSAGAPYEQYF.

On this clonotype itself: A much larger clone sits a single nucleotide away, making a read error possible. The chain couples TRBV29-1 to TRBJ2-5, with 13 bases identical to TRBD2. Germline assignment: CDR1 SQVTM and CDR2 ANQGSEA. CDR3 size: 14 residues. CDR3 sequence reads: CGVVGLAGAETQYF. The CDR3, as DNA: TGCGGCGTCGTCGGACTAGCGGGAGCAGAGACCCAGTACTTC.

This clonotype appeared many times. J is TRBJ2-3 and V is TRBV6-5; tentative D call: TRBD1 (6 bases). The CDR3 spans 11 residues. V lost 7 bases, J lost 5 bases, and 7 bases lay in between. Germline V gene data show CDR1 as MNHEY and CDR2 as SVGAGI. Here the CDR3 DNA reads TGTGCCAGCACCAGGGGAGATACGCAGTATTTT. Encoded protein: CASTRGDTQYF.

Points on this clonotype: The junction departs from the called germline gene at one end, perhaps through a read error. The chain combines TRBV15 with TRBJ1-6; TRBD1 matches at 10 bases. This CDR3 is built from 16 residues. Germline values: CDR1 LNHNV, CDR2 YYDKDF (reference sequence). The CDR3 reads CATSDTATGGNTPPHF. The CDR3, as DNA: TGTGCCACCAGCGATACAGCGACAGGGGGCAACACACCCCCCCACTTT.

The chain uses TRBV7-2 and TRBJ2-5; a possible D gene is TRBD2 (7 bases). The germline V gene encodes CDR1 SGHTA and CDR2 FQGNSA. V lost 5 bases, J lost 5 bases, and 18 bases lay in between. The CDR3 extends over 15 amino acids. The CDR3 spells CASSPGGGAGETQYF. The CDR3 DNA reads TGTGCCAGCAGCCCCGGTGGGGGGGCGGGGGAGACCCAGTACTTC.

V usage is TRBV28 and J usage is TRBJ2-7; a weak D match, TRBD2 (6 bases). Germline CDR1 MDHEN, CDR2 SYDVKM. The V end was cut by 4 bases, the J end by 1 base, with 14 bases between. The CDR3 runs to 15 residues. The CDR3 is CASSSVLGSSYEQYF. CDR3 sequence (DNA): TGTGCCAGCAGTTCAGTTCTCGGGAGTTCCTACGAGCAGTACTTC.

The chain has TRBV21-1 and TRBJ2-7; the table's D call, TRBD1, has no DNA check behind it. TRBV21-1 counts as a pseudogene. CDR3 length: 18 amino acids. The CDR3, as DNA: TGTGCCAGCAGCACTAAGGGGAGTGAGGGAGAAGGACCTTACGAGCAGTACTTC. Amino acids: CASSTKGSEGEGPYEQYF.

This chain links TRBV7-9 with TRBJ1-4, with D unresolved. The germline gives CDR1 SEHNR, CDR2 FQNEAQ (reference sequence). The CDR3 is 15 amino acids. V lost 5 bases and J lost 5, with 15 bases in between. CDR3 amino acids: CASSAMAGPNEKLFF. In DNA form, the CDR3 reads TGTGCCAGCAGCGCCATGGCGGGCCCGAATGAAAAACTGTTTTTT.

This clonotype was observed a few times. The chain links TRBV27 to TRBJ2-7; D is perhaps TRBD2 (5 bases). CDR3 length: 16 amino acids. Trimming took 5 bases from V and 5 from J, leaving 22 bases between them. Germline loops: CDR1 MNHEY, CDR2 SMNVEV (reference sequence). CDR3 in DNA: TGTGCCAGCAGTCCCGGACGGGAAACTAGTCGCGACGAGCAGTACTTC. Translated: CASSPGRETSRDEQYF.

J is TRBJ2-1 and V is TRBV25-1; D unresolved. The DNA end favors TRBJ2-7, so the J call may be wrong. Germline loops: CDR1 MGHDK, CDR2 SYGVNS. The CDR3 spans 15 residues. The CDR3 nucleotides read TGTGCCAGCAGTGCTCCCCCAAGCTCCTACAATGAGCAGTACTTC. Translating gives CASSAPPSSYNEQYF.

This clonotype has a single count. V is TRBV27 and J is TRBJ2-3; TRBD1 matches at 7 bases. Germline V gene lookup returns CDR1 MNHEY and CDR2 SMNVEV (reference sequence). This CDR3 contains 15 residues. V shed 4 bases and J 4 bases; nucleotides not matched to a gene: 8. Here the CDR3 DNA reads TGTGCCAGCAGTTCCTACAGGGGTTGGGCAGATACGCAGTATTTT. It translates to CASSSYRGWADTQYF.

This clonotype was seen a handful of times. This rearrangement joins TRBV2 to TRBJ2-5; D unresolved. V was cut by 4 bases and J by 5 bases, with 8 bases left in between. The CDR3 spans 12 residues. The germline V gene has CDR1 SNHLY and CDR2 FYNNEI. CDR3 amino acids: CASSGLWETQYF. In DNA form, the CDR3 reads TGTGCCAGCAGTGGCCTGTGGGAGACCCAGTACTTC.

The rearrangement links TRBV28 to TRBJ2-1, with D possibly TRBD1 on 5 matching bases. Germline CDR1 is MDHEN and CDR2 is SYDVKM. V lost 8 bases and J 7 bases, leaving 24 bases between the germline ends. The CDR3 contains 16 residues. The CDR3 here is CASGNPGHPRSNEQFF. CDR3 in DNA: TGTGCCAGCGGAAACCCCGGACACCCCAGGAGTAATGAGCAGTTCTTC. Together with reference TRBV28 and TRBJ2-1, the CDR3 gives the full variable domain: DVKVTQSSRYLVKRTGEKVFLECVQDMDHENMFWYRQDPGLGLRLIYFSYDVKMKEKGDIPEGYSVSREKKERFSLILESASTNQTSMYLCASGNPGHPRSNEQFFGPGTRLTVL.

This clonotype was counted between two and nine times. The J gene is TRBJ2-5, the V gene TRBV7-2; 12 bases are a match to TRBD2. Germline V gene data show CDR1 as SGHTA and CDR2 as FQGNSA. V shed 2 bases and J 5 bases; nucleotides not matched to a gene: 9. The CDR3 is made up of 17 amino acids. The CDR3 loop is CASSLWTSGALGETQYF. The CDR3 DNA reads as TGTGCCAGCAGCTTATGGACTAGCGGGGCCCTGGGGGAGACCCAGTACTTC.

V is TRBV7-2 and J is TRBJ2-5; weak D call: TRBD1 (6 bases). Germline V gene sequence: CDR1 SGHTA, CDR2 FQGNSA. Trimming left V 1 base short and J 0 bases short, with 9 bases between. The length of the CDR3 is 15 residues. CDR3 in amino acids: CASSLVGQYQETQYF. The CDR3 nucleotides read TGTGCCAGCAGCTTAGTCGGACAGTACCAAGAGACCCAGTACTTC. The entire variable domain, with the rest obtained from reference TRBV7-2 and TRBJ2-5, is as follows: GAGVSQSPSNKVTEKGKDVELRCDPISGHTALYWYRQSLGQGLEFLIYFQGNSAPDKSGLPSDRFSAERTGGSVSTLTIQRTQQEDSAVYLCASSLVGQYQETQYFGPGTRLLVL.

The CDR3 DNA reads as TGTGCCAGCAGCCCAACGAGAGGGGACCCCACAGGGGAGCTGTTTTTT. Its protein product is CASSPTRGDPTGELFF. J is TRBJ2-2 and V is TRBV12-3 or TRBV12-4; D might be TRBD1 or TRBD2, each matching 5 bases. V was clipped by 6 bases and J by 8 bases, with 22 bases between them. This CDR3 has 16 residues.

The chain links TRBV28 to TRBJ2-1; TRBD1 agrees at 7 bases. CDR1 MDHEN and CDR2 SYDVKM come from the germline V gene. V lost 7 bases, J lost 0 bases, and 18 bases stayed unmatched. This CDR3 region has 19 residues. CDR3 nucleotides: TGTGCCAGCACCACTTACCTAAGTCAGGGGGACAGCTCCTACAATGAGCAGTTCTTC. Translated, it gives CASTTYLSQGDSSYNEQFF. Variable domain in full (rest from reference TRBV28 and TRBJ2-1): DVKVTQSSRYLVKRTGEKVFLECVQDMDHENMFWYRQDPGLGLRLIYFSYDVKMKEKGDIPEGYSVSREKKERFSLILESASTNQTSMYLCASTTYLSQGDSSYNEQFFGPGTRLTVL.

The chain combines TRBV7-3 with TRBJ2-1, with 9 bases matching TRBD2. Trimming cost V 4 bases and J 7 bases; bases outside gene matches: 11. Germline V gene lookup returns CDR1 SGHTA and CDR2 FQGTGA. The CDR3 is made up of 16 amino acids. The CDR3 here is CASSSTGTSLMNEQFF. DNA of the CDR3: TGTGCCAGCAGCTCCACCGGGACTAGCCTAATGAATGAGCAGTTCTTC.

The rearrangement uses TRBV20-1 and TRBJ2-7; 10 nucleotides agree with TRBD1. The V gene's germline CDR1 is DFQATT and CDR2 SNEGSKA (reference sequence). The CDR3 totals 14 residues. Trimming at V came to 6 bases and at J to 4 bases, leaving 9 bases not matched to a gene. CDR3 sequence: CSASVPGQGYEQYF. CDR3 nucleotides: TGCAGTGCCAGCGTCCCGGGACAGGGGTACGAGCAGTACTTC.